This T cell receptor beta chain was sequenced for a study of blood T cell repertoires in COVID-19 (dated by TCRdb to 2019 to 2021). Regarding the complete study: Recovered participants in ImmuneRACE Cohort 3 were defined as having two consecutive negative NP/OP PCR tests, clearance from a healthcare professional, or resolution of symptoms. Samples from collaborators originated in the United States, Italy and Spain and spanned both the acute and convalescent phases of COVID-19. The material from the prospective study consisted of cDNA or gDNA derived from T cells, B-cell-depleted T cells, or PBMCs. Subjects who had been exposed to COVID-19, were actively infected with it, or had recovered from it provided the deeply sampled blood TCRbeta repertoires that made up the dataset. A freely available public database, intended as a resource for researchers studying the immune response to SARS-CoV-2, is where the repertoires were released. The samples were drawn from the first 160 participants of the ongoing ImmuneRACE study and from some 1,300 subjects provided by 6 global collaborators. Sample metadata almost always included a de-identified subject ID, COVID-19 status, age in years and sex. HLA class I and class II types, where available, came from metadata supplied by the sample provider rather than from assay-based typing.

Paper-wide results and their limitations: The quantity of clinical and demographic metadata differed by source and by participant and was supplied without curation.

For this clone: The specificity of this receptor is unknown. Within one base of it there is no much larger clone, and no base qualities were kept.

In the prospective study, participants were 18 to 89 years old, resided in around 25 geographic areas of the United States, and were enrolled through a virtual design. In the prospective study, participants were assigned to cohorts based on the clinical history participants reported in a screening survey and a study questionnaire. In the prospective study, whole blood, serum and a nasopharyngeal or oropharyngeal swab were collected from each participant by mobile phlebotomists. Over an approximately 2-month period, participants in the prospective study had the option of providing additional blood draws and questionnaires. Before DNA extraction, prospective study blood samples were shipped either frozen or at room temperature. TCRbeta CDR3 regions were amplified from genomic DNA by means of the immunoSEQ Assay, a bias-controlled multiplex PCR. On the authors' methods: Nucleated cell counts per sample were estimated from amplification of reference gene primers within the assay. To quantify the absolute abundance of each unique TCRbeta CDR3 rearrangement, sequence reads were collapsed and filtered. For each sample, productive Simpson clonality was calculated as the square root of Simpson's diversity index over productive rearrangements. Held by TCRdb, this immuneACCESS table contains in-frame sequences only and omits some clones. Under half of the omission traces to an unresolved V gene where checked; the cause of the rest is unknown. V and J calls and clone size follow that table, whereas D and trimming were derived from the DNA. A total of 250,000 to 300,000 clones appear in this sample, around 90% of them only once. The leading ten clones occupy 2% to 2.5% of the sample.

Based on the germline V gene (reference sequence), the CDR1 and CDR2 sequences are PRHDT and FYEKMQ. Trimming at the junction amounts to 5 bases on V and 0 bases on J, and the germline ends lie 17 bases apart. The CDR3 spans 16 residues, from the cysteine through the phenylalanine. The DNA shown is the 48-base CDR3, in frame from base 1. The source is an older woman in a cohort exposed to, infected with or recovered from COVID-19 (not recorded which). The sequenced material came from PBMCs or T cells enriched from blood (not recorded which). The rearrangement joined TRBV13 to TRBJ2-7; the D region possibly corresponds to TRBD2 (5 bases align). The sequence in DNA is TGTGCCAGCAGCCCGCCCGGAGGTGGCAGCTCCTACGAGCAGTACTTC. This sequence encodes CASSPPGGGSSYEQYF.